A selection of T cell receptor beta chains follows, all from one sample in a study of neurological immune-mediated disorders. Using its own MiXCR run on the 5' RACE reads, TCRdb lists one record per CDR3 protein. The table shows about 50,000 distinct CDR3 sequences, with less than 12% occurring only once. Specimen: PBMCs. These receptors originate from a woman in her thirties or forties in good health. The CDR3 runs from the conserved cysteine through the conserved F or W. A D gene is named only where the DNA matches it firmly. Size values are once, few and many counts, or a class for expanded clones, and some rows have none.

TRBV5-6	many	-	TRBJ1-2	TGTGCCAGCAGCTCGGACTGGAGAAAGTATGGCTACACCTTC	CASSSDWRKYGYTF
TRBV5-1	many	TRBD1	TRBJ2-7	TGCGCCAGCAGCTTGGGACAGGGGGCCCACGAGCAGTACTTC	CASSLGQGAHEQYF
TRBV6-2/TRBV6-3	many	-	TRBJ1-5	TGTGCCAGCAGTTACGAAGGTATAAGCAATCAGCCCCAGCATTTT	CASSYEGISNQPQHF
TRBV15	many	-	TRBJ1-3	TGTGCCACCAGACCTGACTCTGGAAACACCATATATTTT	CATRPDSGNTIYF
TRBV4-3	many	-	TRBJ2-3	TGCGCCAGCAGCCAAGAGGGGAAGTCGGCGAAGCAGTATTTT	CASSQEGKSAKQYF
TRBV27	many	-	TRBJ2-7	TGTGCCAGCAGTTCCCCAGTGTCCGCCAGGGCGAAATACGAGCAGTACTTC	CASSSPVSARAKYEQYF
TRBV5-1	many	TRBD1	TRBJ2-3	TGCGCCAGCGAACGATTGGGGGACAGGGGAGATACGCAGTATTTT	CASERLGDRGDTQYF
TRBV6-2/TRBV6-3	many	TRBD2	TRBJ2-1	TGTGCCAGCAGTTACGCGGGGGGGCGGGATGAGCAGTTCTTC	CASSYAGGRDEQFF
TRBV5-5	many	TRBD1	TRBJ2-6	TGTGCCAGCAGCTACGTGGGATTGACAGGGGGGCGCGCTGGGGCCAACGTCCTGACTTTC	CASSYVGLTGGRAGANVLTF
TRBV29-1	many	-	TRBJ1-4	TGCAGCGGAGCGGTCGAGGATGAAAAACTGTTTTTT	CSGAVEDEKLFF
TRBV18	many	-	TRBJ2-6	TGTGCCAGCTCACTAGGACCGGGATACTCTGGGGCCAACGTCCTGACTTTC	CASSLGPGYSGANVLTF
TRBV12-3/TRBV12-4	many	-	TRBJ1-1	TGTGCCATCAGTGGAAGTTTAGGGTTAGGAGCTTTCTTT	CAISGSLGLGAFF
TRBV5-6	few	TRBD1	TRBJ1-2	TGTGCCACCCGAGGGGGCGGCGCGAGCTACACCTTC	CATRGGGASYTF
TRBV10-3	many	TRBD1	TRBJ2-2	TGTGCCATCATAACAGGGGTCGGAGAGCTGTTTTTT	CAIITGVGELFF
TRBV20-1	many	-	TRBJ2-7	TGCAGTGCTAAAGGGCCGAAAGCGGGCCACGAGCAGTACTTC	CSAKGPKAGHEQYF
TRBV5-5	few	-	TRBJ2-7	TGTGCCAGCAGCGCCCGCAGAGAGAGCTACGAGCAGTACTTC	CASSARRESYEQYF
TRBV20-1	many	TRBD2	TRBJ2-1	TGCAGTGCTAGGTGGGCGGGAGTCCGCAATGAGCAGTTCTTC	CSARWAGVRNEQFF
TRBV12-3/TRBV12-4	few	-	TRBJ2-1	TGTGCCAGCAGTCCCACAGGCCCCGGGTCCGATGAGCAGTTCTTC	CASSPTGPGSDEQFF
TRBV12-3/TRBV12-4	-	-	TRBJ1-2	TGTGCCAGCAGTTTAGGGGGTACTAACTATGGCTACACCTTC	CASSLGGTNYGYTF
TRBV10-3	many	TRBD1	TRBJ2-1	TGTGCCATCAGTGAGTCGCTGGGACAGGGGCGTAACAATGAGCAGTTCTTC	CAISESLGQGRNNEQFF
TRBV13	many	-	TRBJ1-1	TGTGCCAGCACTCGGGGGAGTCATAATCCTTTCTTT	CASTRGSHNPFF
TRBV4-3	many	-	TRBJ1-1	TGCGCCAGCAGCCAAGGGCCGGCTTTCTTT	CASSQGPAFF
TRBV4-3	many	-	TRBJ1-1	TGCGCCAGCAGCCAAGATGGAACACTTATGAACACTGAAGCTTTCTTT	CASSQDGTLMNTEAFF
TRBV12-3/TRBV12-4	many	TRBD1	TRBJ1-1	TGTGCCAGCAGTCAAAGGACAGGATGGAACACTGAAGCTTTCTTT	CASSQRTGWNTEAFF
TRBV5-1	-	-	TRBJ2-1	TGCGCCAGCAGCACTAGGGGCCCGGTGGATGAGCAGTTCTTC	CASSTRGPVDEQFF
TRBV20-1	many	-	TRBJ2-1	TGCAGTGCGATTGGGGGTGACAATGAGCAGTTCTTC	CSAIGGDNEQFF
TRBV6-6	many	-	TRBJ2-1	TGTGCCAGCACCCCTATACAGGGTGGGAATGAGCAGTTCTTC	CASTPIQGGNEQFF
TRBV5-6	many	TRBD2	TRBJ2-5	TGTGCCAGCAGCTTTCGGGAGGGGACGGAGACCCAGTACTTC	CASSFREGTETQYF
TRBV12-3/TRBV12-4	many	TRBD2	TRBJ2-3	TGTGCCAGCAGTTTATACGTGGCGGGAGGGGGCACAGATACGCAGTATTTT	CASSLYVAGGGTDTQYF
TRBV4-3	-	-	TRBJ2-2	TGCGCCAGCAGCCTCCGGGGCGGAACAGGGAAAGTAAGGGAGCTGTTTTTT	CASSLRGGTGKVRELFF
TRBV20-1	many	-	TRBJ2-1	TGCAGTGCTAGAGTGGCGGGGACCCTATACAATGAGCAGTTCTTC	CSARVAGTLYNEQFF
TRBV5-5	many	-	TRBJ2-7	TGTGCCAGCATCTCACAGGGGGGGGAGCAGTACTTC	CASISQGGEQYF
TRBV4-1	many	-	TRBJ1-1	TGCGCCAGCAGCCAAGCAGGGTTGGGAGCTTTCTTT	CASSQAGLGAFF
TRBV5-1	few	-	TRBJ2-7	TGCGCCAGCAGCCTGGTAAAACACACTATAACCTCCTACGAGCAGTACTTC	CASSLVKHTITSYEQYF
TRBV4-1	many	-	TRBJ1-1	TGCGCCAGCAGACCGACGGAGACCCCGGGGACTGAAGCTTTCTTT	CASRPTETPGTEAFF
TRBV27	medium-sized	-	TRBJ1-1	TGTGCCAGCAGTTTACACACAGCCATGAACACTGAAGCTTTCTTT	CASSLHTAMNTEAFF
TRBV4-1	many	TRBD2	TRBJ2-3	TGCGCCAGCAGCCAAGATACGTTAGCGGGGGGACAGGTTAGCACAGATACGCAGTATTTT	CASSQDTLAGGQVSTDTQYF
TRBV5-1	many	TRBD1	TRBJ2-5	TGCGCCAGCAGCTCGCAACCGGGACAGGGAGGGGAGACCCAGTACTTC	CASSSQPGQGGETQYF
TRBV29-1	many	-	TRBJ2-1	TGCAGCGTTGAGGAGCTTACGGACAATGAGCAGTTCTTC	CSVEELTDNEQFF
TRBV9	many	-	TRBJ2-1	TGTGCCAGCAGCGTAGGGTCCCTAGCGCTTTCCTACAATGAGCAGTTCTTC	CASSVGSLALSYNEQFF
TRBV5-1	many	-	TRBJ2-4	TGCGCCAGCAGCTTGGGGGGAGGCAAAAACATTCAGTACTTC	CASSLGGGKNIQYF
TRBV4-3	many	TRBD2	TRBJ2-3	TGCGCCAGCAGCCCTCGGGCTTCTAGCGGGAGGGACACAGATACGCAGTATTTT	CASSPRASSGRDTDTQYF
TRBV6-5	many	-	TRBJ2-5	TGTGCCAGCAGTGCCCCGCTCGGGGCGACATTATTCCAAGAGACCCAGTACTTC	CASSAPLGATLFQETQYF
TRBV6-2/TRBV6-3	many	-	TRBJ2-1	TGTGCCAGCAGTGCAGTCTACAATGAGCAGTTCTTC	CASSAVYNEQFF
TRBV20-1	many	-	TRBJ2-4	TGCAGTGCTGGGATAGGGACGGCCGTAGGGAGAAACATTCAGTACTTC	CSAGIGTAVGRNIQYF